A single sample gave rise to the 25 T cell receptor beta chains below, sequenced in a study of cytomegalovirus exposure and HLA in healthy donors. The PCR made use of 60 Vbeta and 13 Jbeta primers. Clones were read by immunoSEQ multiplex PCR, and TCRdb kept only the in-frame ones, dropping some. The data show roughly 150,000 clones, with more than 70% seen just once and around 3% held by the top ten. Sequenced input: PBMCs. The receptors were sampled from a male donor in good health and CMV-seronegative.

There are a few counts of this clone. The chain joins TRBV5-1 to TRBJ1-1; D is perhaps TRBD1 (5 bases). This CDR3 spans 15 amino acids. Germline CDR1 and CDR2: SGHRS and YFSETQ. The V and J ends lost 2 bases and 5 bases respectively, with 16 bases between them. Here the CDR3 reads CASSFSGTAGTEAFF. The CDR3 DNA is TGCGCCAGCAGCTTCTCCGGGACTGCGGGGACTGAAGCTTTCTTT.

This sequence joins TRBV11-3 and TRBJ2-2; D is unresolved. The V gene's germline CDR1 is SGHNT and CDR2 YENEEA. CDR3 length: 17 residues. V shed 4 bases and J shed 1 base, with 16 bases lying between them. This chain's CDR3 is CASSSWVVNRNTGELFF. The CDR3 DNA sequence: TGTGCCAGCAGCTCTTGGGTCGTGAACAGGAACACCGGGGAGCTGTTTTTT.

This sequence joins TRBV20-1 and TRBJ1-2; D unresolved. Trimming removed 6 bases from V and 8 bases from J, with 7 bases in between. This CDR3 spans 9 amino acids. The germline V gene has CDR1 DFQATT and CDR2 SNEGSKA (reference sequence). The CDR3 DNA follows: TGCAGTGCCGCAGAAGGCTACACCTTC. Residues: CSAAEGYTF.

As for this clone: A junction boundary mismatches the germline segment, possibly from a read error. This chain connects TRBV7-7 to TRBJ2-5; possibly TRBD2 for D (5 bases). The germline CDR1 and CDR2 sequences are SSHAT and FNYEAQ (reference sequence). There are 15 residues in the CDR3. CDR3 sequence: CASSPASGLQETQYF. The CDR3 DNA reads TGTGCTAGCAGCCCCGCGAGCGGACTCCAAGAGACCCAGTACTTC.

The chain joins TRBV6-4 to TRBJ1-5; tentatively, D is TRBD1 (6 bases). Trimming took 2 bases from V and 5 from J, leaving 10 bases between them. The CDR3 loop spans 14 amino acids. Germline assignment: CDR1 MRHNA and CDR2 SNTAGT. The CDR3 region is CASSDRPGDQPQHF. CDR3 DNA sequence: TGTGCCAGCAGTGACAGACCAGGGGATCAGCCCCAGCATTTT.

The chain uses TRBV18 and TRBJ2-1; 7 nucleotides match TRBD2. This CDR3 spans 15 amino acids. Per germline, CDR1 KGHSH and CDR2 LQKENI. The V gene end was trimmed by 2 bases and the J gene end by 7 bases; junction bases not matched to a gene: 8. CDR3 region: CASSPASRGENEQFF. As DNA, the CDR3 is TGTGCCAGCTCACCAGCTAGCCGGGGGGAGAATGAGCAGTTCTTC.

The chain joins TRBV6-5 to TRBJ1-4, with 8 positions matching TRBD1. Germline V lookup: CDR1 MNHEY, CDR2 SVGAGI. The CDR3 length is 14 residues. The ends lost 6 bases at V and 8 bases at J; junction bases unmatched: 8. Written as DNA, the CDR3 is TGTGCCAGCAGGGCACAGGGGGGCGAAGAAAAACTGTTTTTT. It codes for CASRAQGGEEKLFF.

The V call is TRBV4-3, the J call TRBJ2-6, with a possible D match to TRBD1 (5 bases). The germline CDR1 and CDR2 sequences are LGHNA and YSLEER. V lost 0 bases and J lost 0, with 9 bases in between. There are 17 residues in the CDR3. This chain's CDR3 is CASSQEGASSGANVLTF. CDR3 nucleotides: TGCGCCAGCAGCCAAGAAGGGGCCAGCTCTGGGGCCAACGTCCTGACTTTC.

The chain has TRBV7-2 and TRBJ2-5, with D perhaps TRBD1 (6 bases). The CDR3 has 13 residues. Per germline, CDR1 SGHTA and CDR2 FQGNSA. V was cut by 5 bases and J by 2 bases, with 9 bases left in between. In nucleotides, the CDR3 is TGTGCCAGCAGCCCCGGACAGCAAGAGACCCAGTACTTC. Translated, it gives CASSPGQQETQYF.

V usage is TRBV30 and J usage is TRBJ2-2; D is uncertain. The CDR3 sequence is 13 residues long. V lost 1 base to trimming and J lost 1 base, with 4 bases between them. Per germline, CDR1 GTSNPN and CDR2 SVGIG (reference sequence). CDR3 DNA: TGTGCCTGGAGTGCCCGGAACACCGGGGAGCTGTTTTTT. Translation gives CAWSARNTGELFF.

The genes are TRBV6-5 and TRBJ2-4; 7 nucleotides match TRBD1. Germline CDR1 MNHEY, CDR2 SVGAGI. The CDR3 has 15 residues. J gave up 2 bases and V 7 bases, and 8 bases lay outside the gene matches. CDR3 sequence (DNA): TGTGCCAGCACCGCGACAGGGCTCTCCAAAAACATTCAGTACTTC. It yields the protein CASTATGLSKNIQYF.

This sequence joins TRBV6-5 and TRBJ2-7; unclear D gene. Trimming removed 5 bases at V and 4 bases at J, with 15 bases between. The CDR3 contains 14 residues. Germline V gives CDR1 MNHEY, CDR2 SVGAGI. Here the CDR3 DNA reads TGTGCCAGCAGTGAAATGGCGGAAGTTTACGAGCAGTACTTC. Translation: CASSEMAEVYEQYF.

The chain carries TRBV6-5 and TRBJ2-7, with D uncertain. CDR3 length: 16 residues. Germline CDR1 MNHEY, CDR2 SVGAGI. V lost 0 bases and J 0 bases, leaving 12 bases between the germline ends. Written as DNA, the CDR3 is TGTGCCAGCAGTTACTCGAGTGGGCAGATCTCCTACGAGCAGTACTTC. This translates into CASSYSSGQISYEQYF.

The rearrangement links TRBV29-1 to TRBJ2-3; unclear D gene. The CDR3 has 13 amino acids. Germline V gives CDR1 SQVTM, CDR2 ANQGSEA. V was clipped by 4 bases and J by 1 base, with 9 bases between them. The CDR3 sequence is CSVVIGGTDTQYF. The CDR3 region has the DNA TGCAGCGTTGTTATTGGAGGCACAGATACGCAGTATTTT.

CDR3 DNA sequence: TGTGCCAGCAGCCCCCCAGCCCTGGGCTGGGACGAGCAGTACTTC. This codes for CASSPPALGWDEQYF. The rearrangement joins TRBV7-9 to TRBJ2-7; no clear D gene. The V end was cut by 5 bases, the J end by 5 bases, with 19 bases between. The CDR3 extends over 15 amino acids. Per the germline V gene, CDR1 is SEHNR and CDR2 is FQNEAQ (reference sequence).

This chain links TRBV27 with TRBJ2-7, with D maybe TRBD1 (5 bases). Trimming removed 2 bases from V and 5 bases from J, with 13 bases in between. CDR3 length: 14 residues. CDR1 and CDR2 (germline): MNHEY, SMNVEV (reference sequence). The chain's CDR3 is CASSLTGLPNEQYF. DNA for the CDR3: TGTGCCAGCAGTTTAACAGGCCTCCCAAACGAGCAGTACTTC.

Remarks on this clone: An end of the junction does not agree with germline; a read error may underlie this. The chain is built from TRBV28 and TRBJ1-2; weak D call: TRBD1 (6 bases). The CDR3 consists of 13 residues. Germline V gene lookup returns CDR1 MDHEN and CDR2 SYDVKM. The CDR3, as DNA: TGTGCCAGCACTCGACAGGTATCGGATGGCTGCACCTTC. Translation gives CASTRQVSDGCTF.

The chain is built from TRBV29-1 and TRBJ2-3; D may be TRBD2 (5 bases). Trimming took off 4 bases at V and 1 base at J, with 12 bases between the two ends. The CDR3 has 14 residues. The germline V gene encodes CDR1 SQVTM and CDR2 ANQGSEA. CDR3 sequence (DNA): TGCAGCGTTGGGGTAAGGCGGGGCACAGATACGCAGTATTTT. Encoded protein: CSVGVRRGTDTQYF.

The gene calls are TRBV7-2 and TRBJ2-6, with D maybe TRBD2 (5 bases). Germline V gene lookup returns CDR1 SGHTA and CDR2 FQGNSA. This CDR3 has 16 residues. The V gene lost 5 bases and the J gene lost 3 bases, with 14 bases spanning the gap. CDR3 DNA sequence: TGTGCCAGCAGCATAATAACGGGGAGTGGGGCCAACGTCCTGACTTTC. The encoded protein is CASSIITGSGANVLTF.

Comment on this clone: The junction departs from the called germline gene at one end, perhaps through a read error. The CDR3 spells CASSTSGSYNERFF. CDR3 DNA sequence: TGTGCCAGCAGCACCTCCGGGTCCTACAATGAGCGGTTCTTC. The gene calls are TRBV9 and TRBJ2-1, with unresolved D. In germline, CDR1 is SGDLS, CDR2 YYNGEE. This CDR3 comprises 14 residues.

This chain joins TRBV5-1 and TRBJ2-7; TRBD2 matches at 12 bases. CDR3 size: 18 residues. Germline CDR1 and CDR2: SGHRS and YFSETQ. V lost 5 bases, J lost 2 bases, and 14 bases stayed unmatched. The CDR3 is CASSRGTSGGLTTYEQYF. CDR3 nucleotides: TGCGCCAGCAGTCGTGGTACTAGCGGGGGGCTGACGACCTACGAGCAGTACTTC.

The chain couples TRBV7-9 to TRBJ2-1; tentatively, D is TRBD1 (6 bases). Germline V gene data show CDR1 as SEHNR and CDR2 as FQNEAQ (reference sequence). There are 18 residues in the CDR3. V lost 5 bases and J lost 6, with 26 bases in between. The DNA for the CDR3 is TGTGCCAGCAGCCTAGGGGCGATATGGGGGCAATGGGTCAATGAGCAGTTCTTC. Protein sequence: CASSLGAIWGQWVNEQFF.

This chain links TRBV7-6 with TRBJ2-1; 7 nucleotides align to TRBD1. Germline V gene lookup returns CDR1 SGHVS and CDR2 FNYEAQ. This CDR3 has 19 residues. After removal of 0 bases from V and 1 base from J, the junction contained 12 bases not matched to a gene. The CDR3 sequence is CASSLAQGWARVSYNEQFF. The DNA of the CDR3 is TGTGCCAGCAGCTTAGCACAGGGGTGGGCGCGGGTTTCCTACAATGAGCAGTTCTTC.

The genes are TRBV27 and TRBJ1-3, with D unclear. Trimming left V 6 bases short and J 0 bases short, with 9 bases between. CDR1 and CDR2 (germline): MNHEY, SMNVEV (reference sequence). The CDR3 spans 14 residues. CDR3 nucleotide sequence: TGTGCCAGCAGGTCTGGTAGCTCTGGAAACACCATATATTTT. Residues: CASRSGSSGNTIYF.

This chain joins TRBV18 and TRBJ1-2, with D unresolved. The length of the CDR3 is 13 residues. Trimming cost V 3 bases and J 3 bases, with 8 bases left between them. Germline loops: CDR1 KGHSH, CDR2 LQKENI. The CDR3 spells CASSPPTDYGYTF. The CDR3 DNA is TGTGCCAGCTCACCTCCCACGGACTATGGCTACACCTTC.